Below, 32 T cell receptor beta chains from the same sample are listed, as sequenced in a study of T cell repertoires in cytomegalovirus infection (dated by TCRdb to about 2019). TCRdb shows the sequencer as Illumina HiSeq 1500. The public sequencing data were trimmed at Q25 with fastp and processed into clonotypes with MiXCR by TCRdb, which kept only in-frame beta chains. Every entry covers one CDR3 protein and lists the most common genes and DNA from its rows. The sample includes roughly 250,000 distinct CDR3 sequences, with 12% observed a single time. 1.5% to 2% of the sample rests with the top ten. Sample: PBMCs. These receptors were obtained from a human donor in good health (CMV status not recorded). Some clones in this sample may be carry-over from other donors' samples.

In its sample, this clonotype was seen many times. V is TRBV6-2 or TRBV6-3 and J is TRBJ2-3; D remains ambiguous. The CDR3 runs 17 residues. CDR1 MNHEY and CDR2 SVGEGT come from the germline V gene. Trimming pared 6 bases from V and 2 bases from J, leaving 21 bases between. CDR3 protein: CASSSVEVPAFTDTQYF. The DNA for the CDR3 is TGTGCCAGCAGCTCCGTCGAGGTCCCAGCATTCACAGATACGCAGTATTTT.

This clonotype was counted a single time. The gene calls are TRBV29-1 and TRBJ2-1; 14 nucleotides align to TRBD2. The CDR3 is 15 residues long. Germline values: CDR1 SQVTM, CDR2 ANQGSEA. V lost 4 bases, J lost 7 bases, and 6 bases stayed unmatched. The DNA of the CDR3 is TGCAGCGTTGGAAGGGGACTAGCGGGAGCTAATGAGCAGTTCTTC. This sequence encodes CSVGRGLAGANEQFF.

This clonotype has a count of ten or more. The CDR3 loop is CASSPRGDRASPLHF. In DNA form, the CDR3 reads TGTGCCAGCAGCCCGAGGGGGGACAGGGCTTCACCCCTCCACTTT. This rearrangement joins TRBV4-2 to TRBJ1-6, with 9 bases fitting TRBD1. In germline, CDR1 is LGHNA, CDR2 YNFKEQ. The V and J ends lost 4 bases and 9 bases, in that order; junction bases with no gene match: 7. There are 15 residues in the CDR3.

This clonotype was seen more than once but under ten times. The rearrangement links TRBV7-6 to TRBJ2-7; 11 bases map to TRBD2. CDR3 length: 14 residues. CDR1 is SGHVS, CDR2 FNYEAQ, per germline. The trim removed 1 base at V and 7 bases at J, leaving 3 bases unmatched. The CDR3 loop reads CASSLGGLAVEQYF. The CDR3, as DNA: TGTGCCAGCAGCTTAGGGGGACTAGCGGTGGAGCAGTACTTC. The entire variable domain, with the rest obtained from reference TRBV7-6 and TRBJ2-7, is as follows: GAGVSQSPRYKVTKRGQDVALRCDPISGHVSLYWYRQALGQGPEFLTYFNYEAQQDKSGLPNDRFSAERPEGSISTLTIQRTEQRDSAMYRCASSLGGLAVEQYFGPGTRLTVT.

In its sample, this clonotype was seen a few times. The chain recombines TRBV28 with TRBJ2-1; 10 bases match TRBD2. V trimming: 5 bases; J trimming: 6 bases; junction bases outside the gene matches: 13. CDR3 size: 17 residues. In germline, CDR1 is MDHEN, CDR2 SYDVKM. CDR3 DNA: TGTGCCAGCAGTCCTGAGACCGGGCTAGCGGGAGTCAATGAGCAGTTCTTC. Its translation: CASSPETGLAGVNEQFF.

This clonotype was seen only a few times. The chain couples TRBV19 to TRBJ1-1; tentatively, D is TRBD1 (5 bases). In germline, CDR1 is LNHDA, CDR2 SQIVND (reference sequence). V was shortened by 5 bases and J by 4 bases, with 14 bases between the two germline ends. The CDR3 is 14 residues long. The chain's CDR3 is CASSAQGGGTEAFF. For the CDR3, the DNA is TGTGCCAGTAGTGCCCAGGGTGGTGGCACTGAAGCTTTCTTT.

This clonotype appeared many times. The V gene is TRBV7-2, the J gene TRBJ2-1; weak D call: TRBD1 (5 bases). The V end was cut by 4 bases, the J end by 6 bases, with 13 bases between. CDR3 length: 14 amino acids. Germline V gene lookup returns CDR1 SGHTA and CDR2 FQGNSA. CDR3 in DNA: TGTGCCAGCAGCTCGAACGTCCAGGGCAATGAGCAGTTCTTC. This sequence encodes CASSSNVQGNEQFF.

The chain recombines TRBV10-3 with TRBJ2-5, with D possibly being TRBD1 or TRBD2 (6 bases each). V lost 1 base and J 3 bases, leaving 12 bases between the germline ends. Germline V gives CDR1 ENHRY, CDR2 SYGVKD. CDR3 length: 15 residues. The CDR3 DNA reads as TGTGCCATCAGTGAGTTAGCGGACAGTAAAGAGACCCAGTACTTC. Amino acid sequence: CAISELADSKETQYF.

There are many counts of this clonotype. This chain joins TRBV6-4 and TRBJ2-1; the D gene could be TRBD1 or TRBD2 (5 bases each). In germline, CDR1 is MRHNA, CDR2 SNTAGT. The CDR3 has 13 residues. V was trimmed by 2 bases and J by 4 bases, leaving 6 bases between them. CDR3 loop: CASSDGGYNEQFF. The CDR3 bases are TGTGCCAGCAGTGACGGGGGATACAATGAGCAGTTCTTC.

The CDR3 protein is CASSLPQGINTEAFF. DNA for the CDR3: TGTGCCAGCAGTCTCCCCCAGGGGATAAACACTGAAGCTTTCTTT. The chain is built from TRBV6-2 or TRBV6-3 and TRBJ1-1, with D tentatively TRBD1 (6 bases). CDR3 length: 15 amino acids. V was pared by 5 bases and J by 2 bases, with 15 bases between. Germline loops: CDR1 MNHEY, CDR2 SVGEGT.

CDR3 sequence: CASSLAPGQRGDEQYF. The CDR3 coding sequence is TGCGCCAGCAGCTTGGCGCCCGGACAAAGAGGGGACGAGCAGTACTTC. The chain links TRBV5-1 to TRBJ2-7; tentatively, D is TRBD1 or TRBD2 (5 bases each). There are 16 residues in the CDR3. Germline V CDR1 and CDR2: SGHRS, YFSETQ. Trimming pared 0 bases from V and 5 bases from J, leaving 18 bases between. Based on the CDR3 plus reference TRBV5-1 and TRBJ2-7, the full variable domain is KAGVTQTPRYLIKTRGQQVTLSCSPISGHRSVSWYQQTPGQGLQFLFEYFSETQRNKGNFPGRFSGRQFSNSRSEMNVSTLELGDSALYLCASSLAPGQRGDEQYFGPGTRLTVT.

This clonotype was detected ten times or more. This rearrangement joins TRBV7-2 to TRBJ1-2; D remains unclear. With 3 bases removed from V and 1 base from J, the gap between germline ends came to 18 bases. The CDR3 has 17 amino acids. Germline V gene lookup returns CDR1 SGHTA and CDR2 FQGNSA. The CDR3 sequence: CASSLEWRTPLNYGYTF. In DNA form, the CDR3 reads TGTGCCAGCAGCTTGGAGTGGAGGACTCCACTTAACTATGGCTACACCTTC.

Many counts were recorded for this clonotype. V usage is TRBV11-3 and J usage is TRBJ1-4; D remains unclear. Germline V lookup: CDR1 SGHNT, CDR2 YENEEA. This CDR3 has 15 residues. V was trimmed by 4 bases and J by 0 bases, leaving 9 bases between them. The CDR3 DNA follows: TGTGCCAGCAGCTCGGACGGCTCAACTAATGAAAAACTGTTTTTT. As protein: CASSSDGSTNEKLFF.

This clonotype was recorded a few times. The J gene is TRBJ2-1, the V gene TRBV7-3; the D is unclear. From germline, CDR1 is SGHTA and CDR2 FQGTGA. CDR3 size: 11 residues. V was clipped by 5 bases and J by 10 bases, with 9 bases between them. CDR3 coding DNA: TGTGCCAGCAGCCCTCAGTGGGAGCAGTTCTTC. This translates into CASSPQWEQFF.

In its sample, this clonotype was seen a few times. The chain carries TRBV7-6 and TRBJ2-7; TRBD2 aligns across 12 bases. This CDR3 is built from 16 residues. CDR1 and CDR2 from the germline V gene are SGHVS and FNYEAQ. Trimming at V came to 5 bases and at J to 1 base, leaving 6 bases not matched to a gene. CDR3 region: CASSALAGGPSYEQYF. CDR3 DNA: TGTGCCAGCAGCGCCCTAGCGGGAGGGCCTTCCTACGAGCAGTACTTC. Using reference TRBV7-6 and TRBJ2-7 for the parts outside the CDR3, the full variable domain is GAGVSQSPRYKVTKRGQDVALRCDPISGHVSLYWYRQALGQGPEFLTYFNYEAQQDKSGLPNDRFSAERPEGSISTLTIQRTEQRDSAMYRCASSALAGGPSYEQYFGPGTRLTVT.

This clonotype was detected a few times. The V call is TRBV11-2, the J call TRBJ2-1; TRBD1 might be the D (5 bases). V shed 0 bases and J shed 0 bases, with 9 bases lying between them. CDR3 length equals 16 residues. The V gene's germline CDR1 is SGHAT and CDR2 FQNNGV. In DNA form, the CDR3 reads TGTGCCAGCAGCTTAGATCAGGACACCTCCTACAATGAGCAGTTCTTC. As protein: CASSLDQDTSYNEQFF.

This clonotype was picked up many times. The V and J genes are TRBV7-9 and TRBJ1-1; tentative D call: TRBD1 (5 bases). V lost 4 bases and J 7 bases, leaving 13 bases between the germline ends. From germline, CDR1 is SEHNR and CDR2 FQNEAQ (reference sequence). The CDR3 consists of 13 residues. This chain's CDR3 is CASSSQTGFEAFF. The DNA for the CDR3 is TGTGCCAGCAGCTCCCAAACAGGCTTTGAAGCTTTCTTT.

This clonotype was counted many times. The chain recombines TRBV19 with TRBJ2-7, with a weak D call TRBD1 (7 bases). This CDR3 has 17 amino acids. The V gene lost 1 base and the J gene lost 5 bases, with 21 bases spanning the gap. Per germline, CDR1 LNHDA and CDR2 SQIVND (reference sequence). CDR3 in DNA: TGTGCCAGTAGTATAGCTCCCGGCGGGACAGTCAGCAACGAGCAGTACTTC. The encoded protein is CASSIAPGGTVSNEQYF.

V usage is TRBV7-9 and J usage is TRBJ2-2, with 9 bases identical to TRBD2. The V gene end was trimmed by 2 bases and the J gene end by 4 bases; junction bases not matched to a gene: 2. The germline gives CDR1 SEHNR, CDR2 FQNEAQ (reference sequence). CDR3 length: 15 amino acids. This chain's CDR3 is CASSLIAGVTGELFF. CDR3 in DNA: TGTGCCAGCAGCTTAATAGCGGGGGTCACCGGGGAGCTGTTTTTT.

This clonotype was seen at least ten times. CDR3 in amino acids: CASSLFGENTGELFF. CDR3 coding DNA: TGTGCCAGCAGCTTATTCGGGGAGAACACCGGGGAGCTGTTTTTT. The chain joins TRBV7-6 to TRBJ2-2; possibly TRBD2 for D (5 bases). Trimming removed 2 bases from V and 1 base from J, with 8 bases in between. CDR3 length equals 15 residues. Germline CDR1 is SGHVS and CDR2 is FNYEAQ.

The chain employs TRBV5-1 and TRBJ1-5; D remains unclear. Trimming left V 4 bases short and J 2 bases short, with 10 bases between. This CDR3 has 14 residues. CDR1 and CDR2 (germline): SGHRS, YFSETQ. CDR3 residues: CASSPDGGNQPQHF. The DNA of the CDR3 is TGCGCCAGCAGCCCCGACGGCGGCAATCAGCCCCAGCATTTT.

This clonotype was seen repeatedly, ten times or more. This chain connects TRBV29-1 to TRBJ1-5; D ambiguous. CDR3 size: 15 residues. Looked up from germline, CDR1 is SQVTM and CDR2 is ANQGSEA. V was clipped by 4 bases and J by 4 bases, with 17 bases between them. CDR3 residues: CSVAETRDPNQPQHF. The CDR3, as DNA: TGCAGCGTTGCAGAAACAAGGGATCCTAATCAGCCCCAGCATTTT.

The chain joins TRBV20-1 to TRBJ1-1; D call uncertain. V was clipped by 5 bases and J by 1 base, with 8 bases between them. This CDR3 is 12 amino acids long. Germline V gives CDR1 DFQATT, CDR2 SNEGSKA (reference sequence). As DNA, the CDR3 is TGCAGTGCTGCCAAGGGGAACACTGAAGCTTTCTTT. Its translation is CSAAKGNTEAFF.

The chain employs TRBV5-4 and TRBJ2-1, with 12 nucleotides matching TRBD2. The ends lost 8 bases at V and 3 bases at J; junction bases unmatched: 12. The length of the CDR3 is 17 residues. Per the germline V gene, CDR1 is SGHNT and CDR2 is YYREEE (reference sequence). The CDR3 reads CARRLAGGAKDYNEQFF. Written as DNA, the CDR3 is TGTGCCAGGAGGCTAGCGGGAGGGGCGAAGGACTACAATGAGCAGTTCTTC.

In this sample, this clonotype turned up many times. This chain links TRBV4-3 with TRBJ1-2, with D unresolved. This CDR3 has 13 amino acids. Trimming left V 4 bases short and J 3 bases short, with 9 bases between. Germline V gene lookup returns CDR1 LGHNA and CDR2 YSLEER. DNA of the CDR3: TGCGCCAGCAGCCCGGAGGCAGACTATGGCTACACCTTC. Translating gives CASSPEADYGYTF.

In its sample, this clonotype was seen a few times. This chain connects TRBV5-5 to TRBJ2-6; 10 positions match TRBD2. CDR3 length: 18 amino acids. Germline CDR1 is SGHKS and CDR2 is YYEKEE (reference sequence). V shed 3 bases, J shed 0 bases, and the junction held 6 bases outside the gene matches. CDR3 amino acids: CASSYLAGAPSGANVLTF. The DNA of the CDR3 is TGTGCCAGCAGCTACCTAGCGGGAGCGCCCTCTGGGGCCAACGTCCTGACTTTC.

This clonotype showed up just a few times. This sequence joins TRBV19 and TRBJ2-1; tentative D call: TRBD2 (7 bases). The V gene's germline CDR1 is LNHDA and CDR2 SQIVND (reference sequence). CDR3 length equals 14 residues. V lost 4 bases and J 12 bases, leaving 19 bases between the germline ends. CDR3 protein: CASSKLGGAPAQFF. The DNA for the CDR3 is TGTGCCAGTAGTAAACTAGGGGGGGCCCCTGCGCAGTTCTTC.

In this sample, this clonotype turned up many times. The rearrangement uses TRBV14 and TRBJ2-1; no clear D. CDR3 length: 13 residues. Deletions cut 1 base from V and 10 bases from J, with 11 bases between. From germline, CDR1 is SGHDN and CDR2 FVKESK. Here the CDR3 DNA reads TGTGCCAGCAGCCAAGTCGCGCCTGGCGAGCAGTTCTTC. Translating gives CASSQVAPGEQFF.

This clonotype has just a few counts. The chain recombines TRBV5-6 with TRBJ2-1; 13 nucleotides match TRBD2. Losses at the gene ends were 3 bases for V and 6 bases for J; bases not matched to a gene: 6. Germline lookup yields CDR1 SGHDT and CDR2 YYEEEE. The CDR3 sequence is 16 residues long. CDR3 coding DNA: TGTGCCAGCAGCTCTCCGGGACTAGCGGGATTCAATGAGCAGTTCTTC. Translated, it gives CASSSPGLAGFNEQFF.

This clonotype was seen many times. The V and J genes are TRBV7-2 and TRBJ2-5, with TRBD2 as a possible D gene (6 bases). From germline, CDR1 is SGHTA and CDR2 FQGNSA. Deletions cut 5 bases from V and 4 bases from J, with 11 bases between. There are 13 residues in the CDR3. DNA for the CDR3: TGTGCCAGCAGCCCGAATAGCGGAGAGACCCAGTACTTC. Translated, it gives CASSPNSGETQYF.

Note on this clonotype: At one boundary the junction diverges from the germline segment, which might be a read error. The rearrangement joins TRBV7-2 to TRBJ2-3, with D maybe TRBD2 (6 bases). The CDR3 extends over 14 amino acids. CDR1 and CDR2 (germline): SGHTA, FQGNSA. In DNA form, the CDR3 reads TGTGCCAGCTGCTTAGCGGTATTCCCAGATAAGGAGTATTTT. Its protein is CASCLAVFPDKEYF. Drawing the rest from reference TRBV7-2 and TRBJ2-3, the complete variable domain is GAGVSQSPSNKVTEKGKDVELRCDPISGHTALYWYRQSLGQGLEFLIYFQGNSAPDKSGLPSDRFSAERTGGSVSTLTIQRTQQEDSAVYLCASCLAVFPDKEYFGPGTRLTVL.

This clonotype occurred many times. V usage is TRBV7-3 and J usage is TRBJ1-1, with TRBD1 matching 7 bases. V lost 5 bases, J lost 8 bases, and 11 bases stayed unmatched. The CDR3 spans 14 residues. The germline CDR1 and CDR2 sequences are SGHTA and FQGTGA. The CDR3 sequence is CASSLQTGSREAFF. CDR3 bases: TGTGCCAGCAGCCTCCAGACAGGGAGTAGGGAAGCTTTCTTT. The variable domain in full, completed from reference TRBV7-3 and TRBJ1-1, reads GAGVSQTPSNKVTEKGKYVELRCDPISGHTALYWYRQSLGQGPEFLIYFQGTGAADDSGLPNDRFFAVRPEGSVSTLKIQRTERGDSAVYLCASSLQTGSREAFFGQGTRLTVV.